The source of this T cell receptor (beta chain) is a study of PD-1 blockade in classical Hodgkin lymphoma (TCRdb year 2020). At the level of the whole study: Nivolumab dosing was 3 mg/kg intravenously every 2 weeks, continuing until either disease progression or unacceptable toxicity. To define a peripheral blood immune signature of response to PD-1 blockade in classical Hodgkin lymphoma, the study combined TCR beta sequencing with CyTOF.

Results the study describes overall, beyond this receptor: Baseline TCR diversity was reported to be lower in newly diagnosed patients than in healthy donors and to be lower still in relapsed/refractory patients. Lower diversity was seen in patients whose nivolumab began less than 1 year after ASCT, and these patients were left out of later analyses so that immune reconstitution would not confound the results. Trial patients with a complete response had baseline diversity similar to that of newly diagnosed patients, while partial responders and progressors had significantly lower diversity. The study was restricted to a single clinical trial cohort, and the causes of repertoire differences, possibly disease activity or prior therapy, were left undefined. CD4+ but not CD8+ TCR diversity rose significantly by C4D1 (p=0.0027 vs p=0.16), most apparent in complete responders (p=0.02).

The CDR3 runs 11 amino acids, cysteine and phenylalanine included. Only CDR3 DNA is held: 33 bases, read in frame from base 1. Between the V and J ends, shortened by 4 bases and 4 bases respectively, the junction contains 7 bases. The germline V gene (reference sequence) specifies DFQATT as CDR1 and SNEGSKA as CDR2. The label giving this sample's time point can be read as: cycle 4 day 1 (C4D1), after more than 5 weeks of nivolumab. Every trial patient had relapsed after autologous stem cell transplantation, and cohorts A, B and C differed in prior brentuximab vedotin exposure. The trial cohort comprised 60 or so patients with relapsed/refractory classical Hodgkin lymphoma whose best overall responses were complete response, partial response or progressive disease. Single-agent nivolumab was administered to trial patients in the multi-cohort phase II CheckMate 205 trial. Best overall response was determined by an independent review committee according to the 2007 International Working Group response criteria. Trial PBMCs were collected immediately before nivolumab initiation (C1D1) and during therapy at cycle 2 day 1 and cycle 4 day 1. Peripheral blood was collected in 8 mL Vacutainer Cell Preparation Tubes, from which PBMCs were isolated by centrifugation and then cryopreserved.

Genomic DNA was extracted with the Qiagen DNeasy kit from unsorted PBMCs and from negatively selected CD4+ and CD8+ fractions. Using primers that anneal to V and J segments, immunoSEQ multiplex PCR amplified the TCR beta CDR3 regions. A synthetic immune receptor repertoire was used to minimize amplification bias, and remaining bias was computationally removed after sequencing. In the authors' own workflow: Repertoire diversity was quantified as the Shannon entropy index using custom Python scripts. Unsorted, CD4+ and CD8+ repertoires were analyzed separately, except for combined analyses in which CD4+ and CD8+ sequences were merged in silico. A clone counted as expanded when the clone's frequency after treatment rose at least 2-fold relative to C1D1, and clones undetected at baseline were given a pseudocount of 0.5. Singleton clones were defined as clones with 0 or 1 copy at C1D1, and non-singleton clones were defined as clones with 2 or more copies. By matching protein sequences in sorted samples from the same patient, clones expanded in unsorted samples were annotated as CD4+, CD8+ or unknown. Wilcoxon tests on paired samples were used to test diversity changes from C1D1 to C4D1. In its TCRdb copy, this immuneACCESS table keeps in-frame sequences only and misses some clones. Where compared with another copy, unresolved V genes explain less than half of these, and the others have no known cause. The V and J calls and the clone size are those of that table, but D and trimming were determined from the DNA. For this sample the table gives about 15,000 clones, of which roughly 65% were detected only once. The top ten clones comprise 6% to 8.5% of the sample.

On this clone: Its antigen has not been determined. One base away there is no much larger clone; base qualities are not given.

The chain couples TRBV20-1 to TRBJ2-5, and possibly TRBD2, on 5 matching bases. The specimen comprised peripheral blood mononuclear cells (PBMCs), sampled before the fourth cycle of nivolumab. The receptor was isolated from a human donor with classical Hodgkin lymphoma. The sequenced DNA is TGCAGTGCTACCGGAGGAGAGACCCAGTACTTC. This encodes CSATGGETQYF.